These T cell receptor beta chains were read from a single sample in a study of control samples from healthy donors and cancer patients. Some clones are missing from TCRdb's copy, which holds only in-frame ones; the method was immunoSEQ multiplex PCR. Altogether 150,000 or so clones are present, about 94% being singletons, with the ten largest covering 2.4%. Sequencing was done on a sample of blood. The receptors originated from a man between 45 and 60 years old in good health. The CDR3 runs from the conserved cysteine through the conserved F or W. A D gene is named only where the DNA matches it firmly. Clone sizes are given selectively: once, few, many, or a class where the clone is expanded.

j_call | clone_size | cdr3_length | d_call | v_call | cdr3_nt | cdr3_aa
TRBJ1-6 | once | 12 | - | TRBV7-2 | TGTGCCAGCAGCTTAGGGGATTCACCCCTCCACTTT | CASSLGDSPLHF
TRBJ2-3 | once | 14 | - | TRBV6-1 | TGTGCCAGCAGTGAGGGGGGAGGCCCAGATACGCAGTATTTT | CASSEGGGPDTQYF
TRBJ2-7 | - | 12 | - | TRBV12-3/TRBV12-4 | TGTGCCAGCAGTTTTTCCCTGTACGAGCAGTACTTC | CASSFSLYEQYF
TRBJ2-7 | - | 14 | - | TRBV6-5 | TGTGCCAGCAGTTCCCTGGGAGAATTCTACGAGCAGTACTTC | CASSSLGEFYEQYF
TRBJ1-4 | - | 14 | - | TRBV28 | TGTGCCAGCAGTCTCGATGGGAATAATGAAAAACTGTTTTTT | CASSLDGNNEKLFF
TRBJ2-1 | - | 16 | TRBD2 | TRBV7-3 | TGTGCCAGCAGCTCCCTAAGCGGGAGGAGTAACAATGAGCAGTTCTTC | CASSSLSGRSNNEQFF
TRBJ2-7 | - | 15 | TRBD1 | TRBV7-9 | TGTGCCAGCGGCAAGTTGGGGGACAGGGGATACGAGCAGTACTTC | CASGKLGDRGYEQYF
TRBJ2-5 | - | 16 | TRBD2 | TRBV6-2/TRBV6-3 | TGTGCCAGCAGCCCGAGGCGGGGGAGTGGGCAAGAGACCCAGTACTTC | CASSPRRGSGQETQYF
TRBJ2-3 | - | 15 | TRBD2 | TRBV7-3 | TGTGCCAGCAGCTTTGGGGGGAGGGCCGAAGATACGCAGTATTTT | CASSFGGRAEDTQYF
TRBJ2-2 | - | 16 | TRBD1 | TRBV11-2 | TGTGCCAGCAGCTTAGTGGGACAGGGTTTTACCGGGGAGCTGTTTTTT | CASSLVGQGFTGELFF
TRBJ1-6 | - | 16 | - | TRBV7-8 | TGTGCCAGCAGCTTAGCCCCTCCTACCTATAATTCACCCCTCCACTTT | CASSLAPPTYNSPLHF
TRBJ2-5 | - | 12 | - | TRBV12-3/TRBV12-4 | TGTGCCTCCAACGGGAACCAAGAGACCCAGTACTTC | CASNGNQETQYF
TRBJ2-5 | once | 14 | - | TRBV6-5 | TGTGCCAGCAGTTACTCTGGGACCTATGGGACCCAGTACTTC | CASSYSGTYGTQYF
TRBJ2-5 | - | 17 | - | TRBV21-1 | TGTGCCAGCAGCTTCAACAGGAACAGGAGGGGAAAAGAGACCCAGTACTTC | CASSFNRNRRGKETQYF
TRBJ2-3 | - | 18 | TRBD2 | TRBV14 | TGTGCCAGCAGCCGATTACGGACTAGCGGGGGAGTCACAGATACGCAGTATTTT | CASSRLRTSGGVTDTQYF
TRBJ2-6 | - | 17 | TRBD1 | TRBV19 | TGTGCCAGTAGTATATCCAACAGGGGATCTGGGGCCAACGTCCTGACTTTC | CASSISNRGSGANVLTF
TRBJ2-1 | - | 15 | TRBD1 | TRBV19 | TGTGCCAGTAGCATGGACAGGGGACCCTACAATGAGCAGTTCTTC | CASSMDRGPYNEQFF
TRBJ1-2 | - | 14 | TRBD1 | TRBV5-1 | TGCGCCAGCAGCCCGGACAGGGGGAACTATGGCTACACCTTC | CASSPDRGNYGYTF
TRBJ2-3 | - | 16 | TRBD2 | TRBV7-3 | TGTGCCAGCAGCTTATGGCCCAGCGGGGGGCCAGATACGCAGTATTTT | CASSLWPSGGPDTQYF
TRBJ2-7 | - | 16 | - | TRBV5-1 | TGCGCCAGCAGCTTGGCCGGGGGATTGGGCTCCTACGAGCAGTACTTC | CASSLAGGLGSYEQYF
TRBJ1-2 | - | 15 | - | TRBV4-1 | TGCGCCAGCAGCCAAGGAACAGGGAACGACTATGGCTACACCTTC | CASSQGTGNDYGYTF
TRBJ2-4 | - | 15 | - | TRBV15 | TGTGCCACCAGCAGACCAGGGGGGACCAAAAACATTCAGTACTTC | CATSRPGGTKNIQYF
TRBJ2-1 | - | 17 | TRBD2 | TRBV14 | TGTGCCAGCAGCCCCCTAGGAACCGGGAGGTCCTACAATGAGCAGTTCTTC | CASSPLGTGRSYNEQFF
TRBJ2-7 | - | 15 | - | TRBV18 | TGTGCCAGCTCACCGAACCTCCTCACTTCATACGAGCAGTACTTC | CASSPNLLTSYEQYF
TRBJ2-3 | - | 15 | TRBD2 | TRBV7-2 | TGTGCCAGCAGTTTCCAGACTAGCGGGGCAGATACGCAGTATTTT | CASSFQTSGADTQYF
TRBJ2-1 | - | 16 | TRBD1 | TRBV24-1 | TGTGCCACCAGTGATCGACAGGGTGTAGCCTACAATGAGCAGTTCTTC | CATSDRQGVAYNEQFF
TRBJ2-7 | - | 15 | - | TRBV5-1 | TGCGCCAGCAGCTTGGGACCCTTGATCTCCTACGAGCAGTACTTC | CASSLGPLISYEQYF
TRBJ1-4 | - | 12 | - | TRBV10-3 | TGTGCCATCAGTGAGTCAGGTGAAAAACTGTTTTTT | CAISESGEKLFF
TRBJ2-5 | - | 17 | TRBD1 | TRBV27 | TGTGCCAGCAGTCTTCGCCGAACAGGGGCCCTCCAAGAGACCCAGTACTTC | CASSLRRTGALQETQYF
TRBJ1-5 | - | 18 | - | TRBV21-1 | TGTGCCAGCAGCAAAGGGCCCGATGGACAGGGGGGAGGGCAGCCCCAGCATTTT | CASSKGPDGQGGGQPQHF
TRBJ2-2 | - | 14 | TRBD2 | TRBV19 | TGTGCCAGTAAGGAGCGGGAGAGAACCGGGGAGCTGTTTTTT | CASKERERTGELFF
TRBJ2-5 | - | 15 | TRBD2 | TRBV11-2 | TGTGCCAGCAGCCTCGGACTAGCGGGTAAAGAGACCCAGTACTTC | CASSLGLAGKETQYF
TRBJ2-5 | - | 15 | - | TRBV5-6 | TGTGCCAGCAGCACTTATAGGTCGTTTGAAGAGACCCAGTACTTC | CASSTYRSFEETQYF
TRBJ2-3 | once | 16 | TRBD2 | TRBV28 | TGTGCCAGCACCCCACGGGCGGGAGGTGACACAGATACGCAGTATTTT | CASTPRAGGDTDTQYF
TRBJ2-7 | once | 15 | - | TRBV6-5 | TGTGCCAGCAGTTACGAGCTGGCGGGTACCTACGAGCAGTACTTC | CASSYELAGTYEQYF
TRBJ1-2 | - | 13 | - | TRBV5-1 | TGCGCCAGCGGTGAGGTTTCTCAGTATGGCTACACCTTC | CASGEVSQYGYTF
TRBJ2-3 | - | 13 | - | TRBV2 | TGTGCCAGCTCCTTTACTGGGGCAGATACGCAGTATTTT | CASSFTGADTQYF
TRBJ1-5 | - | 15 | - | TRBV7-9 | TGTGCCAGCAGTAAACAGGGAGATAGCAATCAGCCCCAGCATTTT | CASSKQGDSNQPQHF
TRBJ1-5 | - | 16 | - | TRBV5-5 | TGTGCCAGCAGCTTGGGAGGGGTCCCAAGCAATCAGCCCCAGCATTTT | CASSLGGVPSNQPQHF
TRBJ2-3 | - | 17 | - | TRBV4-2 | TGTGCCAGCAGCGAAAACTTGCGGGCGTCTAGCACAGATACGCAGTATTTT | CASSENLRASSTDTQYF
TRBJ2-1 | once | 13 | - | TRBV12-3/TRBV12-4 | TGTGCCAGCAGTTTAATTCGCAGCGATGAGCAGTTCTTC | CASSLIRSDEQFF
TRBJ1-4 | - | 14 | - | TRBV11-2 | TGTGCCAGCAGCCCCGACAGGATAGGTGAAAAACTGTTTTTT | CASSPDRIGEKLFF
TRBJ1-3 | - | 15 | TRBD1 | TRBV9 | TGTGCCAGCAGCGTCGGGACAGACTCTGGAAACACCATATATTTT | CASSVGTDSGNTIYF
TRBJ1-5 | - | 15 | - | TRBV6-1 | TGTGCCAGCAGTGAAGAAGCTCGGGGCAATCAGCCCCAGCATTTT | CASSEEARGNQPQHF
TRBJ1-1 | - | 13 | - | TRBV30 | TGTGCCTGGAGCGTCAGGGGGAACACTGAAGCTTTCTTT | CAWSVRGNTEAFF
TRBJ1-2 | once | 13 | - | TRBV28 | TGTGCCAGCAGTCTACAGGGCAACTATGGCTACACCTTC | CASSLQGNYGYTF
TRBJ2-7 | - | 14 | TRBD2 | TRBV27 | TGTGCCAGCAGTAGACTAGCGGGAGTGGTAGAGCAGTACTTC | CASSRLAGVVEQYF
TRBJ2-2 | - | 14 | - | TRBV11-2 | TGTGCCAGCAGTTATAGACAGGCTCAGGGGGAGCTGTTTTTT | CASSYRQAQGELFF
TRBJ2-7 | - | 15 | - | TRBV27 | TGTGCCAGCAGTTTAAAACACACTGCCCCCTACGAGCAGTACTTC | CASSLKHTAPYEQYF
TRBJ2-7 | - | 15 | - | TRBV4-1 | TGCGCCAGCAGCCAAGCCGGACGGTACGCGTACGAGCAGTACTTC | CASSQAGRYAYEQYF
TRBJ2-7 | - | 14 | TRBD1 | TRBV5-4 | TGTGCCAGCAGCTTGCGACAGGGATTTCAAGAGCAGTACTTC | CASSLRQGFQEQYF